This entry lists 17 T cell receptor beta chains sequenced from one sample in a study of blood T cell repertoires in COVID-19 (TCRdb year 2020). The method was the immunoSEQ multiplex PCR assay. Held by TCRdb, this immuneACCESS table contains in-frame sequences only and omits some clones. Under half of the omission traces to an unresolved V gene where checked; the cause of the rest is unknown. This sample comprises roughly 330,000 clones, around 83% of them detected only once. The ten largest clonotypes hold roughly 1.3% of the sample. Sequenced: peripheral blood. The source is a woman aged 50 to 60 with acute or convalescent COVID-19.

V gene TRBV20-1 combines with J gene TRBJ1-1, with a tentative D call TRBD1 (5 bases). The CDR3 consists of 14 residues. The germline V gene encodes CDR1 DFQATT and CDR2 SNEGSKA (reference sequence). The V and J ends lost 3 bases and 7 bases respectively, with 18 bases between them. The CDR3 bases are TGCAGTGCTAGTGTTTTCCAGGGCTGGAATGAAGCTTTCTTT. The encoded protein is CSASVFQGWNEAFF.

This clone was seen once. The CDR3 protein is CASSFPEDSYEQYF. In DNA, the CDR3 is TGTGCCAGCAGCTTCCCGGAGGACTCCTACGAGCAGTACTTC. The rearrangement joins TRBV13 to TRBJ2-7; weak D call: TRBD2 (5 bases). Germline lookup yields CDR1 PRHDT and CDR2 FYEKMQ (reference sequence). The CDR3 has 14 amino acids. V gave up 3 bases and J gave up 0 bases, with 9 bases separating them.

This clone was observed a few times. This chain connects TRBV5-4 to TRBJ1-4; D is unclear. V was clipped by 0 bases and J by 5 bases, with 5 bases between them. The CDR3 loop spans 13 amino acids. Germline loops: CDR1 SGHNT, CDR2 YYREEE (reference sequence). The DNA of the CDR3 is TGTGCCAGCAGCTTGGCACAGAATGAAAAACTGTTTTTT. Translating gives CASSLAQNEKLFF.

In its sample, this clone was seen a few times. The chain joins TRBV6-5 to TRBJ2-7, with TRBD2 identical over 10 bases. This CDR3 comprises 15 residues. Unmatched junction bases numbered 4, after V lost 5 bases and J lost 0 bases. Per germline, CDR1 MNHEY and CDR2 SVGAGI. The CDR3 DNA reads TGTGCCAGCAGTCCACTAGCGGGGAGCTCCTACGAGCAGTACTTC. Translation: CASSPLAGSSYEQYF.

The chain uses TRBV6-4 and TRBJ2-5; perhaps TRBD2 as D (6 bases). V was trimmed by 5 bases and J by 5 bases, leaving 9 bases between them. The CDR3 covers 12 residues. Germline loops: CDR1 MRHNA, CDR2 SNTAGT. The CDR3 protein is CASSPSGETQYF. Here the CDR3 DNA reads TGTGCCAGCAGTCCAAGCGGGGAGACCCAGTACTTC.

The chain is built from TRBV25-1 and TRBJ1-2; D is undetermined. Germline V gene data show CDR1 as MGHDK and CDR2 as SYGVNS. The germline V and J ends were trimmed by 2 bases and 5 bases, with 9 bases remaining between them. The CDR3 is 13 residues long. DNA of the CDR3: TGTGCCAGCAGTGAAGACCGGAGATATGGCTACACCTTC. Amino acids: CASSEDRRYGYTF.

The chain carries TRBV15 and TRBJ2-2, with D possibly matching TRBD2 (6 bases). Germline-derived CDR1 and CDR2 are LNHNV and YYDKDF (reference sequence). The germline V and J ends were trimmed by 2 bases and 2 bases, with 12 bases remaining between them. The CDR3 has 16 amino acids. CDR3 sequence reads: CATSRKVGGNTGELFF. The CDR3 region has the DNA TGTGCCACCAGCAGAAAGGTCGGGGGTAACACCGGGGAGCTGTTTTTT.

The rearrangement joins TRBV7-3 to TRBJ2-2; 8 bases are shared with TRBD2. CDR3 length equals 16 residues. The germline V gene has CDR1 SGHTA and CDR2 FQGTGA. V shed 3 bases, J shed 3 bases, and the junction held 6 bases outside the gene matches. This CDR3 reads CASSFRTSSYTGELFF. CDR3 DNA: TGTGCCAGCAGCTTTAGGACTAGCTCTTACACCGGGGAGCTGTTTTTT. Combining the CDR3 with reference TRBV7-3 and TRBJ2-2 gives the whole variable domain GAGVSQTPSNKVTEKGKYVELRCDPISGHTALYWYRQSLGQGPEFLIYFQGTGAADDSGLPNDRFFAVRPEGSVSTLKIQRTERGDSAVYLCASSFRTSSYTGELFFGEGSRLTVL.

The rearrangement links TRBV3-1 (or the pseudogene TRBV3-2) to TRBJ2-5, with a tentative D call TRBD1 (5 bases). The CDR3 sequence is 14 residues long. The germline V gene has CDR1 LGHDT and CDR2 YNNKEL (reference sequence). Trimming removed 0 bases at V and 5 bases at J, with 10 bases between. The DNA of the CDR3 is TGTGCCAGCAGCCAAGACCGCAGGGTTGAGACCCAGTACTTC. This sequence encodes CASSQDRRVETQYF.

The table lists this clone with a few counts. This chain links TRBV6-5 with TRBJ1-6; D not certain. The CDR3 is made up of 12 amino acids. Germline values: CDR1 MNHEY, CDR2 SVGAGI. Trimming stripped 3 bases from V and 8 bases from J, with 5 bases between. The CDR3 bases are TGTGCCAGCAGTTATACTGATTCACCCCTCCACTTT. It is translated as CASSYTDSPLHF.

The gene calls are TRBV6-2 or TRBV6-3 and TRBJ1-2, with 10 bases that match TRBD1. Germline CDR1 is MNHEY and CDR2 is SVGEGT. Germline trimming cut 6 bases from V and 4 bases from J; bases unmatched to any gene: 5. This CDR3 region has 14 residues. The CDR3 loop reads CASSDRGQVYGYTF. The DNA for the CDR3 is TGTGCCAGCAGCGACAGGGGGCAGGTCTATGGCTACACCTTC.

The chain's CDR3 is CASKTESTDTQYF. CDR3 DNA sequence: TGTGCCAGCAAAACAGAGAGCACAGATACGCAGTATTTT. The V gene is TRBV6-5, the J gene TRBJ2-3; D gene unclear. CDR1 is MNHEY and CDR2 is SVGAGI in the germline V gene. V lost 7 bases to trimming and J lost 0 bases, with 8 bases between them. CDR3 length equals 13 residues.

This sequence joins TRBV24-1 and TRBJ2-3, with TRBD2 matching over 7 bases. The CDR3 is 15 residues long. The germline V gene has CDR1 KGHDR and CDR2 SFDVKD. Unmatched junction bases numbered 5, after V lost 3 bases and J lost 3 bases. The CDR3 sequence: CATSDEASGTDTQYF. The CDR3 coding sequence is TGTGCCACCAGTGATGAAGCTAGCGGAACAGATACGCAGTATTTT.

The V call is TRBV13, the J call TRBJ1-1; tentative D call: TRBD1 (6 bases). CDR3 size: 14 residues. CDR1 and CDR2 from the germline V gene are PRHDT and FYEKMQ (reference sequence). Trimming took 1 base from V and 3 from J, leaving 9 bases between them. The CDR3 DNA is TGTGCCAGCAGCTTAGAATCAGGGGACACTGAAGCTTTCTTT. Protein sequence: CASSLESGDTEAFF.

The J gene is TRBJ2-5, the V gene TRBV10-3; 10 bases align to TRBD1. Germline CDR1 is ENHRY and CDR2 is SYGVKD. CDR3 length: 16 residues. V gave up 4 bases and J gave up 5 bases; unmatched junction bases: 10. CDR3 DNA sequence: TGTGCCATCAGTGCCACGACAGGGGGCGCGGATGAGACCCAGTACTTC. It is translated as CAISATTGGADETQYF.

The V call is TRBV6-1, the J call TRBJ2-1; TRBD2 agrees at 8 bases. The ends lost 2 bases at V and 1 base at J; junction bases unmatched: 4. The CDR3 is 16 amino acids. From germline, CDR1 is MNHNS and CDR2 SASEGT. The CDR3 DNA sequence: TGTGCCAGCAGTGAACTTTCTAGCGGGTCCTACAATGAGCAGTTCTTC. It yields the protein CASSELSSGSYNEQFF.

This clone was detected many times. The CDR3 nucleotides read TGTGCCAGCTCACCCCAGGGACTAGCGGGAAACGAGCAGTACTTC. Translated, it gives CASSPQGLAGNEQYF. The chain is built from TRBV18 and TRBJ2-7, with 13 bases aligning to TRBD2. The CDR3 sequence is 15 residues long. The J segment lost 5 bases and the V segment lost 3 bases, leaving 4 bases of the junction unmatched. In germline, CDR1 is KGHSH, CDR2 LQKENI.